This passage covers 21 T cell receptor beta chains from one sample sequenced in a study of technical replicates of blood from a few donors. Method: immunoSEQ multiplex PCR; TCRdb's copy keeps in-frame clones and lacks some. The data contain about 15,000 clones, around 87% of them singletons. The specimen was PBMCs. These receptors all come from a human donor in good health.

The chain has TRBV4-1 and TRBJ1-5; tentative D call: TRBD1 (6 bases). There are 15 residues in the CDR3. V lost 4 bases to trimming and J lost 1 base, with 11 bases between them. From germline, CDR1 is MGHRA and CDR2 YSYEKL. The CDR3 loop is CASSLGQQSNQPQHF. The CDR3 nucleotides are TGCGCCAGCAGCCTTGGACAGCAAAGCAATCAGCCCCAGCATTTT.

This clone was detected once. This sequence joins TRBV6-1 and TRBJ2-7, with D possibly TRBD2 on 6 matching bases. This CDR3 is built from 14 residues. V dropped 7 bases and J dropped 2 bases, with 15 bases sitting between them. In germline, CDR1 is MNHNS, CDR2 SASEGT. The CDR3 sequence: CASNGAGLAYEQYF. The CDR3 region has the DNA TGTGCCAGCAACGGGGCGGGGTTGGCCTACGAGCAGTACTTC.

The V and J genes are TRBV6-6 and TRBJ1-5, with D unclear. Trimming pared 4 bases from V and 2 bases from J, leaving 15 bases between. In germline, CDR1 is MNHNY, CDR2 SVGAGI (reference sequence). The CDR3 is 16 residues long. The chain's CDR3 is CASSSHEGLGNQPQHF. The CDR3 region has the DNA TGTGCCAGCAGTTCCCATGAGGGCCTGGGCAATCAGCCCCAGCATTTT.

CDR3 amino acids: CAIRSGWRATNTGELFF. DNA for the CDR3: TGTGCCATCAGGTCAGGTTGGCGGGCGACGAACACCGGGGAGCTGTTTTTT. The V gene is TRBV10-3, the J gene TRBJ2-2; D possibly corresponds to TRBD2 (5 bases). CDR1 is ENHRY, CDR2 SYGVKD, per germline. The CDR3 totals 17 residues. The germline V and J ends were trimmed by 6 bases and 0 bases, with 17 bases remaining between them.

The rearrangement links TRBV30 to TRBJ2-3; D might be TRBD2 (6 bases). Looked up from germline, CDR1 is GTSNPN and CDR2 is SVGIG (reference sequence). Trimming stripped 0 bases from V and 3 bases from J, with 25 bases between. CDR3 length: 19 residues. As DNA, the CDR3 is TGTGCCTGGAGTGTAATTCGAACCATAGCGGAGAGGATAACAGATACGCAGTATTTT. Translated, it gives CAWSVIRTIAERITDTQYF.

This clone was counted between two and nine times. V usage is TRBV6-1 and J usage is TRBJ2-7; 7 bases match TRBD2. V trimming: 7 bases; J trimming: 4 bases; junction bases outside the gene matches: 13. The V gene's germline CDR1 is MNHNS and CDR2 SASEGT. This CDR3 spans 15 amino acids. The CDR3 bases are TGTGCCAGCACCCCTTTGCGGGAGAGTCGGTACGAGCAGTACTTC. This gives the protein CASTPLRESRYEQYF.

V is TRBV11-1 and J is TRBJ2-5, with TRBD1 identical over 9 bases. After removal of 4 bases from V and 5 bases from J, the junction contained 8 bases not matched to a gene. From germline, CDR1 is SGHAT and CDR2 FQDESV (reference sequence). The CDR3 totals 15 residues. The CDR3 loop is CASSSPDRGGETQYF. For the CDR3, the DNA is TGTGCCAGCAGCTCACCGGACAGGGGAGGGGAGACCCAGTACTTC.

The rearrangement uses TRBV14 and TRBJ2-2; 10 nucleotides match TRBD1. V lost 3 bases and J lost 5; bases outside the gene matches: 3. From germline, CDR1 is SGHDN and CDR2 FVKESK. The CDR3 has 15 amino acids. The CDR3 spells CASSQLGQGTGELFF. CDR3 coding DNA: TGTGCCAGCAGCCAGCTGGGACAGGGGACCGGGGAGCTGTTTTTT. The full variable domain, in which reference TRBV14 and TRBJ2-2 provide the parts outside the CDR3, is EAGVTQFPSHSVIEKGQTVTLRCDPISGHDNLYWYRRVMGKEIKFLLHFVKESKQDESGMPNNRFLAERTGGTYSTLKVQPAELEDSGVYFCASSQLGQGTGELFFGEGSRLTVL.

V gene TRBV30 combines with J gene TRBJ2-4; D remains ambiguous. The CDR3 spans 12 residues. CDR1 is GTSNPN, CDR2 SVGIG, per germline (reference sequence). The germline V and J ends were trimmed by 2 bases and 5 bases, with 7 bases remaining between them. The CDR3 is CAWSHSQNIQYF. CDR3 DNA: TGTGCCTGGAGTCACAGCCAAAACATTCAGTACTTC.

The V and J genes are TRBV6-5 and TRBJ2-5; D is possibly TRBD1 (6 bases). Per germline, CDR1 MNHEY and CDR2 SVGAGI. The CDR3 covers 13 residues. V was cut by 2 bases and J by 10 bases, with 14 bases left in between. CDR3 region: CASSYTRLGGQYF. The CDR3 region has the DNA TGTGCCAGCAGTTACACAAGGTTAGGGGGCCAGTACTTC.

V is TRBV30 and J is TRBJ2-1; 7 nucleotides match TRBD1. The trim removed 2 bases at V and 7 bases at J, leaving 14 bases unmatched. The germline V gene has CDR1 GTSNPN and CDR2 SVGIG (reference sequence). The CDR3 is 16 residues long. CDR3 loop: CAWSQVRPGGGNEQFF. CDR3 nucleotide sequence: TGTGCCTGGAGTCAGGTTCGACCAGGGGGTGGGAATGAGCAGTTCTTC. Filled out from reference TRBV30 and TRBJ2-1, the complete variable domain reads SQTIHQWPATLVQPVGSPLSLECTVEGTSNPNLYWYRQAAGRGLQLLFYSVGIGQISSEVPQNLSASRPQDRQFILSSKKLLLSDSGFYLCAWSQVRPGGGNEQFFGPGTRLTVL.

The chain employs TRBV7-6 and TRBJ1-2; D gene unclear. The V gene lost 7 bases and the J gene lost 2 bases, with 11 bases spanning the gap. Germline V gene lookup returns CDR1 SGHVS and CDR2 FNYEAQ. This CDR3 has 13 amino acids. The CDR3 is CASTSSSNYGYTF. The CDR3 DNA follows: TGTGCCAGCACTAGTAGCTCCAACTATGGCTACACCTTC.

This rearrangement joins TRBV6-5 to TRBJ2-7, with TRBD1 as a possible D gene (6 bases). V lost 4 bases to trimming and J lost 6 bases, with 13 bases between them. Germline V lookup: CDR1 MNHEY, CDR2 SVGAGI. The CDR3 has 13 amino acids. As DNA, the CDR3 is TGTGCCAGCAGTTCGACAGGTCCGGGCGAGCAGTACTTC. Translating it yields CASSSTGPGEQYF.

This clone was seen just once. V usage is TRBV5-5 and J usage is TRBJ1-2, with a weak D call TRBD1 (5 bases). The CDR3 contains 13 residues. CDR1 SGHKS and CDR2 YYEKEE come from the germline V gene (reference sequence). V dropped 2 bases and J dropped 7 bases, with 12 bases sitting between them. In DNA form, the CDR3 reads TGTGCCAGCAGCTTTGCAGGGAGGAGTGGCTACACCTTC. Its protein product is CASSFAGRSGYTF.

The CDR3 DNA sequence: TGTGTCAGAAGCTTAACGTTCGGCGGGACCACAGATACGCAGTATTTT. It translates to CVRSLTFGGTTDTQYF. The chain joins TRBV7-5 to TRBJ2-3; the table names TRBD2, a call not compared with the DNA. TRBV7-5 constitutes a pseudogene. There are 16 residues in the CDR3.

Only one count was recorded for this clone. The rearrangement links TRBV30 to TRBJ2-3; no reliable D call. The CDR3 covers 15 residues. The ends were cut back, 0 bases at V and 1 base at J, with 11 bases in the middle. Germline V CDR1 and CDR2: GTSNPN, SVGIG (reference sequence). This CDR3 is CAWSVGFEGTDTQYF. The DNA of the CDR3 is TGTGCCTGGAGTGTTGGCTTCGAGGGCACAGATACGCAGTATTTT.

V usage is TRBV5-6 and J usage is TRBJ2-1; 8 bases are a match to TRBD1. This CDR3 has 16 residues. The trim removed 4 bases at V and 11 bases at J, leaving 17 bases unmatched. Looked up from germline, CDR1 is SGHDT and CDR2 is YYEEEE. This chain's CDR3 is CASSPQQGQVFVKQFF. The CDR3 DNA reads TGTGCCAGCAGCCCTCAACAGGGACAGGTCTTCGTGAAGCAGTTCTTC.

This chain links TRBV7-6 with TRBJ2-7; 10 bases align to TRBD2. This CDR3 spans 15 amino acids. The germline V gene encodes CDR1 SGHVS and CDR2 FNYEAQ. V dropped 1 base and J dropped 7; count of bases not matched to a gene: 7. The CDR3 region has the DNA TGTGCCAGCAGCTTAGAGAGCCTAGCGGGAGTAGAGCAGTACTTC. Translating it yields CASSLESLAGVEQYF.

The V call is TRBV2, the J call TRBJ2-1; the match to TRBD2 covers 11 bases. Trimming took 0 bases from V and 12 from J; bases not matched to a gene: 13. Germline V lookup: CDR1 SNHLY, CDR2 FYNNEI. This CDR3 spans 17 amino acids. Written as DNA, the CDR3 is TGTGCCAGCAGTGAAGCCCTGGTCGGGGTAGCGGGGGGGAGGCAGTTCTTC. Residues: CASSEALVGVAGGRQFF.

V gene TRBV28 combines with J gene TRBJ2-5; 12 positions match TRBD1. This CDR3 spans 15 amino acids. Germline V gene sequence: CDR1 MDHEN, CDR2 SYDVKM. Trimming took 6 bases from V and 5 from J; bases not matched to a gene: 7. The CDR3: CASSPGTGGGETQYF. The CDR3 DNA is TGTGCCAGCAGCCCAGGGACAGGGGGCGGGGAGACCCAGTACTTC.

V and J are TRBV5-1 and TRBJ2-5, with TRBD1 matching over 8 bases. The CDR3 consists of 14 residues. Germline lookup yields CDR1 SGHRS and CDR2 YFSETQ. Germline trimming cut 4 bases from V and 5 bases from J; bases unmatched to any gene: 7. CDR3 sequence (DNA): TGCGCCAGCAGCCCCGACAGGGGTGGGGAGACCCAGTACTTC. It yields the protein CASSPDRGGETQYF.